This T cell receptor beta chain was identified in a study of shared clonotypes between healthy human individuals. Overall study results and limits: In this cohort, only blood was sampled, and tissue repertoires likely differ. Rarefaction demonstrated incomplete sorted-subset sequencing despite large depth. Researchers found naive subsets generally carried larger estimated richness than memory subsets.

Note on this clone: Its target is unknown.

The CDR3 runs 16 residues. The V gene lost 1 base and the J gene lost 5 bases, with 18 bases spanning the gap. Germline V gene lookup returns CDR1 MGHRA and CDR2 YSYEKL. Selected positively for CCR7 and CD45RO-negative, naive CD8 cells excluded terminally differentiated effector memory CD45RA+ cells. In the sorted-subset replicate PCRs, about 200 ng DNA, 25,000 to 35,000 T cell genomes, was used. Sequencing used immunoSEQ multiplex PCR; TCRdb keeps in-frame clones, though not all of them. The sample shows roughly 2,000,000 clones, about 95% of them seen only once. The rearrangement joins TRBV4-1 to TRBJ2-7; D is tentatively TRBD1 or TRBD2 (5 bases each). Specimen: naive CD8+ T cells sorted from blood. The source of this sequence is a man aged 18-30 years in good health. The CDR3 spells CASSQVLGRGSDEQYF. Here the CDR3 DNA reads TGCGCCAGCAGCCAAGTTTTAGGAAGGGGTAGCGACGAGCAGTACTTC.